The rows below give T cell receptor beta chains drawn from one sample of a study of blood T cell repertoires in COVID-19. Measured with immunoSEQ multiplex PCR; TCRdb has only the in-frame clones, and not every one. The sample holds around 500,000 clones, approximately 90% seen once. Sequencing was carried out using PBMCs or T cells enriched from blood (not recorded which). These receptors all stem from a woman aged 55-75 years who had recovered from COVID-19. The conserved cysteine and the conserved F or W are not part of the CDR3 here. Size is stated for part of the rows, as once, few or many counts, or as a class when the clone is expanded.

clone_size	v_call	j_call	cdr3_aa
.	TRBV3-1/TRBV3-2	TRBJ2-3	ASSQRSRVK
.	TRBV4-1	TRBJ1-5	ASSHPVGGVHQPQH
.	TRBV5-1	TRBJ2-1	ASSPSSYNEQF
once	TRBV11-3	TRBJ1-1	ASSLGRVGGMIYTEAF
.	TRBV25-1	TRBJ1-3	ASTSSGNTIY
.	TRBV19	TRBJ1-2	ASSIEHSSNYGYT
.	TRBV24-1	TRBJ2-1	ATSDATGGMDEQF
.	TRBV21-1	TRBJ1-6	ASSGKRGGRDSPLH
.	TRBV18	TRBJ1-1	ASSPQSSNTEAF
.	TRBV4-1	TRBJ1-5	ASSLGQHSNQPQH
once	TRBV5-1	TRBJ1-5	ASSLVADSQPQH
.	TRBV7-9	TRBJ1-1	ASSLRTDGDTEAF
.	TRBV5-1	TRBJ1-2	ASSSPGLNYGYT
.	TRBV6-5	TRBJ1-2	ASRFGQGAGGYT
.	TRBV25-1	TRBJ2-2	ASSEHMANTGELF
.	TRBV10-3	TRBJ2-7	AISDLTTSGGGEQY
.	TRBV7-2	TRBJ2-3	ASSITSGATDTQY
.	TRBV5-1	TRBJ1-1	ASSLVLTGPNTEAF
.	TRBV18	TRBJ2-7	ASSRDRVDEQY
.	TRBV5-8	TRBJ1-4	ASSSIMGVQGNEKLF
.	TRBV6-5	TRBJ1-4	ATRGAVIKKLF
.	TRBV27	TRBJ1-2	ASSPQGLGGYT
once	TRBV4-2	TRBJ1-1	ASNIGGSLNTEAF
.	TRBV10-1	TRBJ1-3	ASSEGGIGNTIY
.	TRBV5-1	TRBJ1-1	ASSFGTEAF
.	TRBV6-5	TRBJ1-2	ASRAIQGIPYGYT
.	TRBV18	TRBJ1-5	ASSETGFNQPQH
.	TRBV20-1	TRBJ1-2	SARVGFGYT
.	TRBV4-1	TRBJ1-2	ASSDYRGDYGYT
.	TRBV5-1	TRBJ2-5	ASSPSGQGEETQY
.	TRBV7-6	TRBJ1-4	ASSRTNEKLF
.	TRBV12-3/TRBV12-4	TRBJ1-1	ASSFRQNTEAF
.	TRBV4-1	TRBJ1-2	ASSPLGGEGYT
once	TRBV11-2	TRBJ1-3	ASSNRDRSSGNTIY
once	TRBV5-1	TRBJ2-3	ASSFGLAAGDTSTDTQY
.	TRBV3-1/TRBV3-2	TRBJ1-1	ASSQGGMFAEAF
.	TRBV10-2	TRBJ2-2	AATGDTGELF
.	TRBV7-9	TRBJ1-2	ASSLNEGGNYGYT
.	TRBV10-2	TRBJ2-2	ASSRTGGQYTGELF
.	TRBV5-1	TRBJ2-1	ASSLGSNNEQF
.	TRBV6-5	TRBJ1-1	ASSSLITEAF
once	TRBV29-1	TRBJ1-2	SGTAGGGGYT
.	TRBV25-1	TRBJ1-6	ASSEYNYGTGKNSPLH
.	TRBV10-1	TRBJ2-1	ASSDRESYNEQF
.	TRBV7-8	TRBJ2-3	ASSRKVLEPLSTDTQY